This T cell receptor beta chain was captured in a study of Ad26.COV2.S vaccination and SARS-CoV-2 variants. Regarding treatment: some 19 received Ad26.COV2.S at low or high dose, single or two shots; about 5 received placebo; per-sample allocation not given. Material that was analyzed had been drawn on day 63 after the first vaccine or placebo injection. V lost 5 bases, J lost 4 bases, and 26 bases lay in between. This CDR3 spans 18 amino acids. CDR1 and CDR2 from the germline V gene are SGHVS and FQNEAQ. Produced via immunoSEQ multiplex PCR; TCRdb's table is partial and in-frame only. The data hold some 340,000 clones, with about 82% observed a single time.

The sequence derives from a person aged 18-60 years who received the Ad26.COV2.S COVID-19 vaccine or a placebo. The input for sequencing was peripheral blood, taken in a trial of Ad26.COV2.S vaccine versus placebo. The genes are TRBV7-8 and TRBJ1-2; unclear D gene. The CDR3 DNA reads as TGTGCCAGCAGCCTCTATCTCCCCGGGGAGGGATTTTCCTATGGCTACACCTTC. This encodes CASSLYLPGEGFSYGYTF.